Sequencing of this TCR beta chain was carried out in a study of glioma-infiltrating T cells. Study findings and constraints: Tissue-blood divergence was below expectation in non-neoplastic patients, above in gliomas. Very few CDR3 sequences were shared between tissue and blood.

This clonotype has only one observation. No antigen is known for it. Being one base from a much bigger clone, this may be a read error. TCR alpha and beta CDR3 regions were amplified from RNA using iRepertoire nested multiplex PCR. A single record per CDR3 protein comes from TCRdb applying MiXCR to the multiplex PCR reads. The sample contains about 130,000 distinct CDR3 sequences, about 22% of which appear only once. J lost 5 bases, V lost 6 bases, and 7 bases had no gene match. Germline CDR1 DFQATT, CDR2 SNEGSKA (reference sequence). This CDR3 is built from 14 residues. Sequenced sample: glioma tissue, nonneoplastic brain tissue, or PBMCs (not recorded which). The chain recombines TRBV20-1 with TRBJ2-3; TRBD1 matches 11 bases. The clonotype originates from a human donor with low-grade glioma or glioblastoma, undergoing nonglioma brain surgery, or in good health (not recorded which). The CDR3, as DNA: TGCAGTGCCTCAGGACAGGGGGCTAGAGATACGCAGTATTTT. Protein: CSASGQGARDTQYF.